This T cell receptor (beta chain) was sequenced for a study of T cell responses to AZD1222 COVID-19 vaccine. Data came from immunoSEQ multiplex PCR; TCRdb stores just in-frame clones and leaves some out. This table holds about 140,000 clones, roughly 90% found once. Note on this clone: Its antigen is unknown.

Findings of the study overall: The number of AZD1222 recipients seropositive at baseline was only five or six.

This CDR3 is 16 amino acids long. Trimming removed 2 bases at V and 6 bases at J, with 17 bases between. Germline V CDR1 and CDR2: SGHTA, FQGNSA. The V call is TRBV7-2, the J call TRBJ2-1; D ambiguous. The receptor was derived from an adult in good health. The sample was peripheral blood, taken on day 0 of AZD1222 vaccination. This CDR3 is CASSLNSQRYPNEQFF. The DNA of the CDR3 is TGTGCCAGCAGCTTAAACAGCCAACGCTACCCCAATGAGCAGTTCTTC.